This T cell receptor beta chain came from a study of T-cell reconstitution after alpha-beta-depleted transplantation in children. Germline CDR1 reads DFQATT; CDR2 reads SNEGSKA (reference sequence). The CDR3 sequence is 15 residues long. V was pared by 3 bases and J by 0 bases, with 12 bases between. Study-level findings and limits: There were reportedly several hundred expanded graft clones from which alpha-beta T cells came about two months after transplant. It was newly produced T cells that mostly accounted for T-cell counts and diversity one year after transplant. Recipient T cells and thymic progenitors that survived were the source of the high TCRbeta diversity seen at day 60 in some patients.

Using unique molecular identifiers, the investigators prepared the TCRbeta library. TCRdb itself ran the PCR reads through MiXCR, one entry per CDR3 protein. The sample has about 540,000 distinct CDR3 sequences; roughly 30% are singletons. This clonotype has more than one count but fewer than ten. Its specificity is not known. The genes are TRBV20-1 and TRBJ1-3; a possible D gene is TRBD1 (5 bases). This specimen consisted of PBMCs, obtained before TCRalphabeta/CD19-depleted stem cell transplant. The sequence was collected from a boy in the first two years of life with Wiskott-Aldrich syndrome, due to receive a stem cell transplant. The CDR3 is CSASLGPISGNTIYF. CDR3 nucleotide sequence: TGCAGTGCTAGCCTGGGACCGATCTCTGGAAACACCATATATTTT.